This entry describes one T cell receptor beta chain. Its antigen is not known. Repertoires were generated with immunoSEQ multiplex PCR, while TCRdb's copy carries only in-frame clones and drops some. The sample consists of 400,000 or so clones, approximately 96% of them appearing once. The data are from a study of shared clonotypes between healthy human individuals. Study outcomes and limitations: Non-shared clonotypes were found to have lower generation probabilities than the clonotypes that were shared by all four of the sorted-subset donors. Rarefaction gave evidence that sorted-subset sequencing remained incomplete despite large depth.

Trimming took off 3 bases at V and 4 bases at J, with 10 bases between the two ends. Germline CDR1 PRHDT, CDR2 FYEKMQ (reference sequence). This CDR3 spans 13 amino acids. This receptor was identified in a man aged 25-45 years in good health. The sample consisted of memory CD8+ T cells sorted from blood. Specified subset: CD45RO+ cells pooled with CCR7-negative TemRA cells. The gene calls are TRBV13 and TRBJ2-7; D is unresolved. The CDR3 DNA reads TGTGCCAGCAGCTTGGAGTTTGGTTACGAGCAGTACTTC. It specifies CASSLEFGYEQYF.